This T cell receptor (beta chain) was captured by sequencing in a study of T cells in Graves' hyperthyroidism and ophthalmopathy. Ten or more counts support this clonotype. The antigen is undetermined. Germline V gene lookup returns CDR1 MDHEN and CDR2 SYDVKM. This CDR3 spans 14 amino acids. Trimming left V 8 bases short and J 3 bases short, with 17 bases between. Study-wide points: A 13 V-J model separated ophthalmopathy from stable hyperthyroidism.

Using RNA transcripts as the source, TCR beta CDR3 regions were amplified. The TCR CDR3 first-round RT-PCR relied on the HTBI primer set. TCRdb re-called the multiplex PCR reads with MiXCR, one entry per CDR3 protein. The sample has a few hundred thousand distinct CDR3 sequences; approximately 15% are singletons. This TCR derives from a woman younger than 30 with Graves' hyperthyroidism that later progressed to Graves' ophthalmopathy. Sequenced input: blood. This chain joins TRBV28 and TRBJ2-7; weak D call: TRBD2 (6 bases). DNA for the CDR3: TGTGCCAGCGGGACTCATGGTTCCCTCTACGAGCAGTACTTC. This translates into CASGTHGSLYEQYF.